A single sample is the source of the 28 T cell receptor beta chains below, sequenced in a study of blood T cell repertoires in COVID-19. Using immunoSEQ multiplex PCR, the repertoire was profiled, and TCRdb retains in-frame clones only, with some absent. The sample consists of about 95,000 clones, 89% of them appearing once. Sequencing input: peripheral blood. The receptors come from a woman aged 65 to 85 with acute or convalescent COVID-19.

The chain couples TRBV10-3 to TRBJ2-1; TRBD1 matches 9 bases. The germline gives CDR1 ENHRY, CDR2 SYGVKD. Trimming cost V 10 bases and J 6 bases; bases outside gene matches: 10. The CDR3 runs to 14 residues. The CDR3 bases are TGTGCCACCTCCACAGGGGGCCTACGCAATGAGCAGTTCTTC. This gives the protein CATSTGGLRNEQFF.

The rearrangement links TRBV5-1 to TRBJ1-5; tentative D call: TRBD1 (5 bases). Trimming removed 3 bases at V and 2 bases at J, with 6 bases between. There are 13 residues in the CDR3. CDR1 and CDR2 from the germline V gene are SGHRS and YFSETQ. This CDR3 reads CASSWGGNQPQHF. The CDR3 nucleotides are TGCGCCAGCAGCTGGGGCGGCAATCAGCCCCAGCATTTT.

This chain uses TRBV5-1 with TRBJ1-2, with TRBD1 matching over 8 bases. J lost 4 bases, V lost 4 bases, and 9 bases had no gene match. Germline loops: CDR1 SGHRS, CDR2 YFSETQ. The CDR3 runs 15 residues. This CDR3 reads CASSNSGQELYGYTF. The CDR3 region has the DNA TGCGCCAGCAGCAACTCGGGACAGGAGCTCTATGGCTACACCTTC.

The chain links TRBV19 to TRBJ1-2, with 8 nucleotides matching TRBD1. Germline CDR1 is LNHDA and CDR2 is SQIVND (reference sequence). The CDR3 is made up of 15 amino acids. J gave up 6 bases and V 6 bases, and 12 bases lay outside the gene matches. CDR3 nucleotide sequence: TGTGCCAGTAGCCGCGGGGCGGCAGGGGGCGATGGCTACACCTTC. Translating it yields CASSRGAAGGDGYTF.

This chain links TRBV5-4 with TRBJ2-3; perhaps TRBD2 as D (6 bases). Trimming removed 0 bases from V and 4 bases from J, with 9 bases in between. Germline values: CDR1 SGHNT, CDR2 YYREEE (reference sequence). The CDR3 is 14 residues long. CDR3: CASSLGGAPDTQYF. The CDR3 nucleotides are TGTGCCAGCAGCTTGGGCGGGGCCCCAGATACGCAGTATTTT. The full variable domain, its missing parts supplied by reference TRBV5-4 and TRBJ2-3, is ETGVTQSPTHLIKTRGQQVTLRCSSQSGHNTVSWYQQALGQGPQFIFQYYREEENGRGNFPPRFSGLQFPNYSSELNVNALELDDSALYLCASSLGGAPDTQYFGPGTRLTVL.

The rearrangement links TRBV7-9 to TRBJ2-6; possibly TRBD1 for D (5 bases). Germline-derived CDR1 and CDR2 are SEHNR and FQNEAQ (reference sequence). Trimming took off 0 bases at V and 2 bases at J, with 8 bases between the two ends. The CDR3 has 16 amino acids. As DNA, the CDR3 is TGTGCCAGCAGCTTAGCGTTCAGGGCTGGGGCCAACGTCCTGACTTTC. Its translation is CASSLAFRAGANVLTF. The full variable domain, rest sourced from reference TRBV7-9 and TRBJ2-6, is DTGVSQNPRHKITKRGQNVTFRCDPISEHNRLYWYRQTLGQGPEFLTYFQNEAQLEKSRLLSDRFSAERPKGSFSTLEIQRTEQGDSAMYLCASSLAFRAGANVLTFGAGSRLTVL.

The chain employs TRBV11-2 and TRBJ2-1; 9 bases agree with TRBD2. CDR3 size: 15 residues. CDR1 and CDR2 (germline): SGHAT, FQNNGV. V gave up 7 bases and J gave up 0 bases; unmatched junction bases: 4. For the CDR3, the DNA is TGTGCCAGCACCACGCGGGGGGGCTCCTACAATGAGCAGTTCTTC. Translated: CASTTRGGSYNEQFF. The full variable domain, with the rest looked up from reference TRBV11-2 and TRBJ2-1, is EAGVAQSPRYKIIEKRQSVAFWCNPISGHATLYWYQQILGQGPKLLIQFQNNGVVDDSQLPKDRFSAERLKGVDSTLKIQPAKLEDSAVYLCASTTRGGSYNEQFFGPGTRLTVL.

The chain carries TRBV18 and TRBJ1-2; 10 bases line up with TRBD1. The germline V gene has CDR1 KGHSH and CDR2 LQKENI. J was trimmed by 4 bases and V by 2 bases; bases with no gene match: 4. The CDR3 has 15 amino acids. As DNA, the CDR3 is TGTGCCAGCTCACCAGGGACAGGGGCCACCTATGGCTACACCTTC. This encodes CASSPGTGATYGYTF. The entire variable domain, with the rest obtained from reference TRBV18 and TRBJ1-2, is as follows: NAGVMQNPRHLVRRRGQEARLRCSPMKGHSHVYWYRQLPEEGLKFMVYLQKENIIDESGMPKERFSAEFPKEGPSILRIQQVVRGDSAAYFCASSPGTGATYGYTFGSGTRLTVV.

The chain combines TRBV7-8 with TRBJ1-1; no firm D call. This CDR3 has 13 amino acids. The germline gives CDR1 SGHVS, CDR2 FQNEAQ. Trimming removed 6 bases from V and 1 base from J, with 9 bases in between. In DNA form, the CDR3 reads TGTGCCAGCAGTACTCGGGAGAACACTGAAGCTTTCTTT. Translated, it gives CASSTRENTEAFF.

This chain connects TRBV6-5 to TRBJ1-5, with 7 bases identical to TRBD1. The germline V gene encodes CDR1 MNHEY and CDR2 SVGAGI. The CDR3 sequence is 13 residues long. The ends lost 6 bases at V and 5 bases at J; junction bases unmatched: 4. The CDR3 here is CASSLQGDQPQHF. CDR3 sequence (DNA): TGTGCCAGCAGCCTGCAGGGGGATCAGCCCCAGCATTTT.

This chain links TRBV30 with TRBJ1-5; D is possibly TRBD1 (6 bases). The length of the CDR3 is 17 residues. The germline V and J ends were trimmed by 3 bases and 1 base, with 19 bases remaining between them. Germline V gene lookup returns CDR1 GTSNPN and CDR2 SVGIG (reference sequence). The DNA for the CDR3 is TGTGCCTGGAGCCCGTTGGGTCGGCAGGGGAGCAATCAGCCCCAGCATTTT. This encodes CAWSPLGRQGSNQPQHF.

V gene TRBV5-1 combines with J gene TRBJ1-1, with D hard to call. V was pared by 0 bases and J by 0 bases, with 3 bases between. Germline V CDR1 and CDR2: SGHRS, YFSETQ. CDR3 size: 13 residues. The DNA for the CDR3 is TGCGCCAGCAGCTTGGGGCTGAACACTGAAGCTTTCTTT. Translating it yields CASSLGLNTEAFF.

CDR3 nucleotides: TGTGCCAGCTCACTCGGTGCTGAGACCCAGTACTTC. As protein: CASSLGAETQYF. The V and J genes are TRBV18 and TRBJ2-5; D is ambiguous. V lost 4 bases and J lost 5, with 8 bases in between. CDR3 length: 12 amino acids. Germline lookup yields CDR1 KGHSH and CDR2 LQKENI. The full variable domain, rest sourced from reference TRBV18 and TRBJ2-5, is NAGVMQNPRHLVRRRGQEARLRCSPMKGHSHVYWYRQLPEEGLKFMVYLQKENIIDESGMPKERFSAEFPKEGPSILRIQQVVRGDSAAYFCASSLGAETQYFGPGTRLLVL.

V and J are TRBV11-2 and TRBJ1-4, with 8 bases fitting TRBD1. The germline CDR1 and CDR2 sequences are SGHAT and FQNNGV. This CDR3 has 14 residues. V lost 1 base to trimming and J lost 8 bases; unmatched junction nucleotides: 3. The CDR3 DNA sequence: TGTGCCAGCAGCTTAGTAGGACAGGGCGAAAAACTGTTTTTT. This gives the protein CASSLVGQGEKLFF.

V is TRBV2 and J is TRBJ2-2; TRBD2 aligns across 8 bases. V lost 3 bases, J lost 6 bases, and 6 bases stayed unmatched. From germline, CDR1 is SNHLY and CDR2 FYNNEI. The CDR3 extends over 15 amino acids. CDR3 protein: CASSDGRVSPGELFF. The DNA for the CDR3 is TGTGCCAGCAGTGACGGGAGGGTCTCCCCCGGGGAGCTGTTTTTT.

The V gene is TRBV5-1, the J gene TRBJ2-5; TRBD2 is a possible D gene (6 bases). The germline CDR1 and CDR2 sequences are SGHRS and YFSETQ. The CDR3 spans 13 residues. Trimming removed 3 bases at V and 5 bases at J, with 11 bases between. The CDR3 is CASSSGARETQYF. The DNA of the CDR3 is TGCGCCAGCAGCTCGGGAGCGCGGGAGACCCAGTACTTC.

The CDR3 region is CASSQDVSVYGYTF. The CDR3 bases are TGTGCCAGCAGCCAAGATGTGTCAGTGTATGGCTACACCTTC. The chain carries TRBV3-1 (or the pseudogene TRBV3-2) and TRBJ1-2; D unresolved. The CDR3 consists of 14 residues. Deletions cut 0 bases from V and 5 bases from J, with 10 bases between. Germline V gives CDR1 LGHDT, CDR2 YNNKEL (reference sequence).

The CDR3 here is CASSLQGLGFRSPLHF. In nucleotides, the CDR3 is TGCGCCAGCAGCTTGCAGGGTTTGGGGTTTCGTTCACCCCTCCACTTT. The V and J genes are TRBV5-1 and TRBJ1-6, with D tentatively TRBD1 (5 bases). Germline CDR1 and CDR2: SGHRS and YFSETQ. CDR3 length: 16 residues. V lost 1 base to trimming and J lost 9 bases, with 17 bases between them.

This chain uses TRBV5-4 with TRBJ1-1; TRBD1 is a possible D gene (6 bases). The germline CDR1 and CDR2 sequences are SGHNT and YYREEE (reference sequence). There are 15 residues in the CDR3. Deletions cut 1 base from V and 4 bases from J, with 14 bases between. CDR3 DNA sequence: TGTGCCAGCAGCTTGTTGTCAGGGGTGGGCACTGAAGCTTTCTTT. This encodes CASSLLSGVGTEAFF.

This clone has a single count. V and J are TRBV18 and TRBJ1-4, with unresolved D. V was trimmed by 1 base and J by 7 bases, leaving 7 bases between them. CDR1 and CDR2 from the germline V gene are KGHSH and LQKENI. CDR3 length: 13 residues. The CDR3 DNA sequence: TGTGCCAGCTCACCACGTACAGCTGAAAAACTGTTTTTT. Its protein product is CASSPRTAEKLFF.

The chain uses TRBV5-4 and TRBJ1-2; D gene uncertain. The CDR3 is made up of 15 amino acids. CDR1 SGHNT and CDR2 YYREEE come from the germline V gene (reference sequence). Deletions cut 4 bases from V and 2 bases from J, with 15 bases between. CDR3 residues: CASSPRVQENYGYTF. The CDR3 DNA reads TGTGCCAGCAGCCCGAGGGTCCAAGAGAACTATGGCTACACCTTC.

This rearrangement joins TRBV7-2 to TRBJ1-5; no definite D call. V was shortened by 5 bases and J by 1 base, with 12 bases between the two germline ends. Germline lookup yields CDR1 SGHTA and CDR2 FQGNSA. The CDR3 sequence is 15 residues long. The DNA of the CDR3 is TGTGCCAGCAGCCTAGGGAGGCTAAGCAATCAGCCCCAGCATTTT. As protein: CASSLGRLSNQPQHF. Drawing the rest from reference TRBV7-2 and TRBJ1-5, the complete variable domain is GAGVSQSPSNKVTEKGKDVELRCDPISGHTALYWYRQSLGQGLEFLIYFQGNSAPDKSGLPSDRFSAERTGGSVSTLTIQRTQQEDSAVYLCASSLGRLSNQPQHFGDGTRLSIL.

The rearrangement uses TRBV5-4 and TRBJ2-2; 7 bases are a match to TRBD1. J gave up 11 bases and V 0 bases, and 4 bases lay outside the gene matches. CDR3 length: 13 amino acids. Germline CDR1 is SGHNT and CDR2 is YYREEE (reference sequence). The CDR3 sequence is CASSLVAGGELFF. In DNA, the CDR3 is TGTGCCAGCAGCTTGGTGGCAGGGGGTGAGCTGTTTTTT.

The chain uses TRBV19 and TRBJ1-2; 7 bases fit TRBD1. The CDR3 spans 14 residues. The germline CDR1 and CDR2 sequences are LNHDA and SQIVND (reference sequence). Trimming cost V 5 bases and J 4 bases; bases outside gene matches: 7. Here the CDR3 DNA reads TGTGCCAGTAGTTCCTGGACAGGTCCCTATGGCTACACCTTC. Translation gives CASSSWTGPYGYTF. The full variable domain, in which reference TRBV19 and TRBJ1-2 provide the parts outside the CDR3, is DGGITQSPKYLFRKEGQNVTLSCEQNLNHDAMYWYRQDPGQGLRLIYYSQIVNDFQKGDIAEGYSVSREKKESFPLTVTSAQKNPTAFYLCASSSWTGPYGYTFGSGTRLTVV.

The chain carries TRBV11-3 and TRBJ1-2; 7 bases line up with TRBD1. The germline gives CDR1 SGHNT, CDR2 YENEEA. The junction had 5 bases not matched to a gene; V was cut back by 5 bases and J by 5 bases. The CDR3 has 13 amino acids. In DNA, the CDR3 is TGTGCCAGCAGCGCAGGCAGGGGGTATGGCTACACCTTC. Translated: CASSAGRGYGYTF.

CDR3 in amino acids: CASRPGQLNIQYF. Here the CDR3 DNA reads TGTGCCAGCAGACCGGGACAGCTAAACATTCAGTACTTC. The chain recombines TRBV28 with TRBJ2-4; TRBD1 matches at 7 bases. Germline assignment: CDR1 MDHEN and CDR2 SYDVKM. CDR3 size: 13 residues. V was pared by 6 bases and J by 6 bases, with 5 bases of the junction left unmatched.

This chain joins TRBV14 and TRBJ2-7; 9 bases align to TRBD1. The CDR3 consists of 13 residues. Losses at the gene ends were 8 bases for V and 5 bases for J; bases not matched to a gene: 7. The V gene's germline CDR1 is SGHDN and CDR2 FVKESK. CDR3 bases: TGTGCCAGCTCCTGGGACAGGGTCCACGAGCAGTACTTC. Translating it yields CASSWDRVHEQYF.

Only one count was recorded for this clone. The chain has TRBV18 and TRBJ2-7; 7 bases map to TRBD2. The CDR3 is made up of 15 amino acids. Trimming took 4 bases from V and 6 from J; bases not matched to a gene: 12. Germline CDR1 and CDR2: KGHSH and LQKENI. CDR3 residues: CASSQLAGVTGEQYF. The DNA of the CDR3 is TGTGCCAGCTCACAGTTGGCGGGAGTAACGGGCGAGCAGTACTTC.